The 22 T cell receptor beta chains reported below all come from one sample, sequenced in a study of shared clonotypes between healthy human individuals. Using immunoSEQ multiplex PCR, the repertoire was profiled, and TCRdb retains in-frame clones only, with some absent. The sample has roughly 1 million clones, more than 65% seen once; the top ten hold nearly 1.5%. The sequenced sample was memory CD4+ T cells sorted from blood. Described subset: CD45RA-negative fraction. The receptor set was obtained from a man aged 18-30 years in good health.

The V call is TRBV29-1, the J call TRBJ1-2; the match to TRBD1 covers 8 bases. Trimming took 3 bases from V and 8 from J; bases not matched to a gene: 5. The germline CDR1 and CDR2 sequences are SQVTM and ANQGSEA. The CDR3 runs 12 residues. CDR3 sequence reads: CSVEEQGGGYTF. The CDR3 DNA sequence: TGCAGCGTTGAGGAACAGGGGGGAGGCTACACCTTC.

The CDR3 loop is CASSQADKNYGYTF. CDR3 in DNA: TGCGCCAGCAGCCAAGCCGACAAGAACTATGGCTACACCTTC. V usage is TRBV4-1 and J usage is TRBJ1-2; the D is unclear. V gave up 1 base and J gave up 2 bases, with 8 bases separating them. The CDR3 is 14 amino acids. The V gene's germline CDR1 is MGHRA and CDR2 YSYEKL.

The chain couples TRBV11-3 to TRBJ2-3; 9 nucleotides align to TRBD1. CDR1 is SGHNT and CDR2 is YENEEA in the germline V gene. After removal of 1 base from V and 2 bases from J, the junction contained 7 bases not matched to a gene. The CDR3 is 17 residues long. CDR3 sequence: CASSLGNRGLATDTQYF. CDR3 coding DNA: TGTGCCAGCAGCTTAGGAAACAGGGGGCTGGCCACAGATACGCAGTATTTT.

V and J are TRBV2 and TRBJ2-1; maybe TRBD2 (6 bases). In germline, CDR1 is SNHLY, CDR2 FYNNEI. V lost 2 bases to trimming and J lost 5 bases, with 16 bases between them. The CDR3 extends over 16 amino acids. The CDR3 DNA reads TGTGCCAGCAGTGAAAAGGGAGGTCTTGCACACAATGAGCAGTTCTTC. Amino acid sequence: CASSEKGGLAHNEQFF.

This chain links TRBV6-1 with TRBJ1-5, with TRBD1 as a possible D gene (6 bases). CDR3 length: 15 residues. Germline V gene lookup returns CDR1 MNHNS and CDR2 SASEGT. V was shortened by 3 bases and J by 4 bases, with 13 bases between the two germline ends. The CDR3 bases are TGTGCCAGCAGTGAGCAACTCGGACAGAATCAGCCCCAGCATTTT. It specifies CASSEQLGQNQPQHF.

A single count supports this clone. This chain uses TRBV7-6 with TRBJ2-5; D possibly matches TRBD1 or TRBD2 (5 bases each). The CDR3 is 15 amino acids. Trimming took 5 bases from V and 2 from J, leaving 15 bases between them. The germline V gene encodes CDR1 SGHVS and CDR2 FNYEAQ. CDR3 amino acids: CASSPLMRGQETQYF. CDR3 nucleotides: TGTGCCAGCAGCCCCCTGATGAGGGGACAAGAGACCCAGTACTTC.

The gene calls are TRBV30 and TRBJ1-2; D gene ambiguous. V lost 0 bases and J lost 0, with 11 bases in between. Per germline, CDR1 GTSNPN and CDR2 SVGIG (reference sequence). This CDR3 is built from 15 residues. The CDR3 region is CAWSVLWLPNYGYTF. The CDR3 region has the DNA TGTGCCTGGAGTGTACTTTGGCTTCCTAACTATGGCTACACCTTC.

The chain's CDR3 is CASSLGSGITDTQYF. CDR3 DNA: TGTGCCAGCAGCTTGGGTAGCGGGATCACAGATACGCAGTATTTT. V and J are TRBV5-5 and TRBJ2-3; TRBD2 matches 8 bases. The CDR3 length is 15 residues. V dropped 0 bases and J dropped 2; count of bases not matched to a gene: 2. Germline lookup yields CDR1 SGHKS and CDR2 YYEKEE (reference sequence).

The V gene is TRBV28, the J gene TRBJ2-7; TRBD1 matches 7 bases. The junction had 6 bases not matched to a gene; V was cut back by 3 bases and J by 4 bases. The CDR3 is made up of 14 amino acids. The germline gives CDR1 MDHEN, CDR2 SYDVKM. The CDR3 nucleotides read TGTGCCAGCAGTTTGGCGGACAGGTCTTACGAGCAGTACTTC. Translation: CASSLADRSYEQYF.

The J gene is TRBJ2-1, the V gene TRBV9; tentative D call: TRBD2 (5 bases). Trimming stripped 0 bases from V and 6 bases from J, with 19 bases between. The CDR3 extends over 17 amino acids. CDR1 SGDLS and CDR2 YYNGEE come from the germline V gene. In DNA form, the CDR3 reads TGTGCCAGCAGCGTAGGGCTAGCCACTAAAAACTTCAATGAGCAGTTCTTC. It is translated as CASSVGLATKNFNEQFF. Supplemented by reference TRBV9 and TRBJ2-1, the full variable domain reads DSGVTQTPKHLITATGQRVTLRCSPRSGDLSVYWYQQSLDQGLQFLIQYYNGEERAKGNILERFSAQQFPDLHSELNLSSLELGDSALYFCASSVGLATKNFNEQFFGPGTRLTVL.

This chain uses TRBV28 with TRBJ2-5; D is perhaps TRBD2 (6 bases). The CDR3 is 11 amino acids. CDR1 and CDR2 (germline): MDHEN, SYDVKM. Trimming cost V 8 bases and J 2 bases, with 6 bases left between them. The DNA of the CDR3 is TGTGCCAGCGGGGGGCAAGAGACCCAGTACTTC. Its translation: CASGGQETQYF.

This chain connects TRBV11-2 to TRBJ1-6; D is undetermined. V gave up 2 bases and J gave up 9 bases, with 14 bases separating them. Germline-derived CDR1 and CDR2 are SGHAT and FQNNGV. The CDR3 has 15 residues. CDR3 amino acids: CASSLRTPDGSPLHF. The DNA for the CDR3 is TGTGCCAGCAGCTTAAGGACCCCCGATGGTTCACCCCTCCACTTT.

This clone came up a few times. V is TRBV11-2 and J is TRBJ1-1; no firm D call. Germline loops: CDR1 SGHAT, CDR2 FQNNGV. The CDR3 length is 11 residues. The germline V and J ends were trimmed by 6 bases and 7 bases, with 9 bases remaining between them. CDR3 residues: CASRGGVEAFF. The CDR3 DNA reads TGTGCCAGCAGGGGCGGGGTTGAAGCTTTCTTT.

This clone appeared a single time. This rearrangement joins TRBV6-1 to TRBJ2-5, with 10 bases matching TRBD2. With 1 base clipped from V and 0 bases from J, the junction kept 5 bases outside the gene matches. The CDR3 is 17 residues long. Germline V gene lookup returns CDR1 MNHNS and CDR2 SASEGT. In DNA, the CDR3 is TGTGCCAGCAGTGAAGGGGTAGCGGGGGGATACCAAGAGACCCAGTACTTC. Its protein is CASSEGVAGGYQETQYF.

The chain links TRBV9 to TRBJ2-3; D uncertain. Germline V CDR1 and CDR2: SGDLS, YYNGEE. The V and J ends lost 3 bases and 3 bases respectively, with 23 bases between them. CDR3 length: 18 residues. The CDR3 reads CASSATTHGLLGTDTQYF. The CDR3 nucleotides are TGTGCCAGCAGCGCGACAACCCACGGTTTGCTGGGGACAGATACGCAGTATTTT.

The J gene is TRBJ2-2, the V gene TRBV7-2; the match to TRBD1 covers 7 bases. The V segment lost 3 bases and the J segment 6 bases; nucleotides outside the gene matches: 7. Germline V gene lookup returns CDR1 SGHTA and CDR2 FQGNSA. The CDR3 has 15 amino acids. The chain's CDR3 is CASSFAGGISGELFF. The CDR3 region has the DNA TGTGCCAGCAGCTTTGCAGGGGGTATTTCCGGGGAGCTGTTTTTT.

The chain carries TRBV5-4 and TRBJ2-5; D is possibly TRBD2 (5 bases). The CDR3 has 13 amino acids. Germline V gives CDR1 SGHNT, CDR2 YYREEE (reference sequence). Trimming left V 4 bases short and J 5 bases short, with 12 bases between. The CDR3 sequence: CASSQEAWETQYF. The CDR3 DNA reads TGTGCCAGCAGCCAGGAGGCATGGGAGACCCAGTACTTC.

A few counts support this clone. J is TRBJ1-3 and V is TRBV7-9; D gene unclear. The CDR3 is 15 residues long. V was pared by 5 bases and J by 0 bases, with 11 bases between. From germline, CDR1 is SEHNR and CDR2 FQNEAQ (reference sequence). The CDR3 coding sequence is TGTGCCAGCAGCCTTACCGCGACCTCTGGAAACACCATATATTTT. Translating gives CASSLTATSGNTIYF.

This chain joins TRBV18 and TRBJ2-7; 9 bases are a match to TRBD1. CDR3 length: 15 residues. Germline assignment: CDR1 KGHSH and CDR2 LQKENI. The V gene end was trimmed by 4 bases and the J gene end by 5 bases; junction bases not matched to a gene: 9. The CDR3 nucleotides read TGTGCCAGCTCACTAACGGGACAGGGAGGACACGAGCAGTACTTC. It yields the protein CASSLTGQGGHEQYF.

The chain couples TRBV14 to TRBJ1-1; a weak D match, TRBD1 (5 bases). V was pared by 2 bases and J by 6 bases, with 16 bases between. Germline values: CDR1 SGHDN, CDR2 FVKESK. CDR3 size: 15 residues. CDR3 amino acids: CASSQLGHLLAEAFF. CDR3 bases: TGTGCCAGCAGCCAATTGGGGCATTTACTCGCTGAAGCTTTCTTT.

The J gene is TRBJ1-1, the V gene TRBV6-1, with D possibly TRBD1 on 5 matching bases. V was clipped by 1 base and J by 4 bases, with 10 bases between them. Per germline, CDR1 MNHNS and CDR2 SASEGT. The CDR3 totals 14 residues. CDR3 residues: CASSEGRGSTEAFF. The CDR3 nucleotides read TGTGCCAGCAGTGAAGGAAGGGGCAGCACTGAAGCTTTCTTT.

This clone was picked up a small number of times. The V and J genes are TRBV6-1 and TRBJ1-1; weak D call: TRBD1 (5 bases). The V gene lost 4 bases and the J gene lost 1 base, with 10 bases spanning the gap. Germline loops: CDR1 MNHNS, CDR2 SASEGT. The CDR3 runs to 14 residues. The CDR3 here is CASSADRANTEAFF. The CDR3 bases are TGTGCCAGCAGTGCAGACAGAGCGAACACTGAAGCTTTCTTT.